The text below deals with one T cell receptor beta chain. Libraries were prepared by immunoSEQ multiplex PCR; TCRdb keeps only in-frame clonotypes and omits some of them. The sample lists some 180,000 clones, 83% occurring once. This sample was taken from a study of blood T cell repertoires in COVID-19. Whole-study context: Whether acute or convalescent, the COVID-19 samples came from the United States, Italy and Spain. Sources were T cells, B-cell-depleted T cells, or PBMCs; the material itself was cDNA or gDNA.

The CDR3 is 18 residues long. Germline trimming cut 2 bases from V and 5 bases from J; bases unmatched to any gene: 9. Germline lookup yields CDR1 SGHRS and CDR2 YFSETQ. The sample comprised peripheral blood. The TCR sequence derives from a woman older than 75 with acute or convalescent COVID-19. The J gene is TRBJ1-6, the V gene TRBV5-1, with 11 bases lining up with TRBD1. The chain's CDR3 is CASSLFQRDRGNNSPLHF. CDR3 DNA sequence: TGCGCCAGCAGCTTATTTCAGAGGGACAGGGGGAATAATTCACCCCTCCACTTT.